Listed here are 16 T cell receptor beta chains from one sample, sequenced in a study of shared clonotypes between healthy human individuals. Sequencing was performed with immunoSEQ multiplex PCR; in TCRdb, only in-frame clones are kept and a portion is missing. The table shows about 490,000 clones, with roughly four fifths occurring only once. Sequenced material: PBMCs. All receptors derive from a woman in her thirties or forties in good health. Some clones in this sample may be carry-over from other donors' samples.

A few counts support this clone. The chain uses TRBV5-4 and TRBJ2-3; 7 bases are a match to TRBD2. Germline CDR1 reads SGHNT; CDR2 reads YYREEE (reference sequence). V trimming: 1 base; J trimming: 4 bases; junction bases outside the gene matches: 3. The CDR3 runs to 14 residues. The CDR3 coding sequence is TGTGCCAGCAGCTTGTGGCGGGAGTCAGATACGCAGTATTTT. The encoded protein is CASSLWRESDTQYF.

The CDR3 protein is CASSPTFRDTEAFF. The CDR3 DNA reads TGTGCCAGCTCACCAACGTTCAGGGACACTGAAGCTTTCTTT. The chain employs TRBV18 and TRBJ1-1; tentative D call: TRBD1 (5 bases). This CDR3 spans 14 amino acids. The ends were cut back, 2 bases at V and 3 bases at J, with 10 bases in the middle. The germline gives CDR1 KGHSH, CDR2 LQKENI.

This sequence joins TRBV7-7 and TRBJ2-7, with TRBD2 as a possible D gene (5 bases). The V gene's germline CDR1 is SSHAT and CDR2 FNYEAQ (reference sequence). The CDR3 covers 13 residues. The V end was cut by 5 bases, the J end by 7 bases, with 15 bases between. CDR3 amino acids: CASSPTLRGEQYF. CDR3 sequence (DNA): TGTGCCAGCAGCCCGACACTCCGGGGAGAGCAGTACTTC.

The chain recombines TRBV5-4 with TRBJ1-1; D unclear. Trimming cost V 0 bases and J 8 bases, with 14 bases left between them. The germline CDR1 and CDR2 sequences are SGHNT and YYREEE (reference sequence). This CDR3 comprises 14 residues. The chain's CDR3 is CASSLAGLDEEAFF. DNA for the CDR3: TGTGCCAGCAGCTTGGCAGGTTTGGATGAAGAAGCTTTCTTT.

This sequence joins TRBV5-1 and TRBJ2-7; the D call may be TRBD1 or TRBD2 (5 bases each). The CDR3 is 15 residues long. Germline assignment: CDR1 SGHRS and CDR2 YFSETQ. V was cut by 0 bases and J by 2 bases, with 12 bases left in between. CDR3 in DNA: TGCGCCAGCAGCTTGGATGGGGGTGCGACCTACGAGCAGTACTTC. Protein sequence: CASSLDGGATYEQYF.

V and J are TRBV7-3 and TRBJ2-6; tentatively, D is TRBD2 (6 bases). The germline gives CDR1 SGHTA, CDR2 FQGTGA. The CDR3 spans 19 residues. V lost 5 bases and J 0 bases, leaving 20 bases between the germline ends. The CDR3 protein is CASSPSPISGDSGANVLTF. For the CDR3, the DNA is TGTGCCAGCAGCCCCTCCCCTATTTCGGGGGACTCTGGGGCCAACGTCCTGACTTTC.

In this sample, this clone turned up once. This chain links TRBV18 with TRBJ2-1; D is uncertain. This CDR3 is 18 amino acids long. CDR1 and CDR2 (germline): KGHSH, LQKENI. Trimming cost V 1 base and J 4 bases, with 20 bases left between them. The CDR3 DNA sequence: TGTGCCAGCTCACCACTAAGGCTCCGTAGTCAAGGGTACAATGAGCAGTTCTTC. Translation gives CASSPLRLRSQGYNEQFF.

The chain carries TRBV5-8 and TRBJ2-3, with TRBD2 identical over 8 bases. This CDR3 has 13 amino acids. The trim removed 4 bases at V and 2 bases at J, leaving 0 bases unmatched. CDR1 is SGHTS and CDR2 is YDEGEE in the germline V gene. The CDR3 nucleotides read TGTGCCAGCAGCGGACTAGCCACAGATACGCAGTATTTT. Translating it yields CASSGLATDTQYF.

The chain links TRBV5-1 to TRBJ2-2; no clear D. Germline V gives CDR1 SGHRS, CDR2 YFSETQ. Trimming took 0 bases from V and 3 from J, leaving 9 bases between them. The CDR3 has 15 residues. CDR3 nucleotide sequence: TGCGCCAGCAGCTTGGAAACCGTGGACACCGGGGAGCTGTTTTTT. As protein: CASSLETVDTGELFF.

The chain has TRBV9 and TRBJ2-1; 11 bases are a match to TRBD2. Germline V lookup: CDR1 SGDLS, CDR2 YYNGEE. The length of the CDR3 is 16 residues. J was trimmed by 4 bases and V by 4 bases; bases with no gene match: 7. The CDR3 loop reads CASSRSSSGGYNEQFF. In DNA, the CDR3 is TGTGCCAGCAGCCGAAGTTCTAGCGGGGGGTACAATGAGCAGTTCTTC.

The chain combines TRBV6-5 with TRBJ2-7; tentative D call: TRBD1 (6 bases). From germline, CDR1 is MNHEY and CDR2 SVGAGI. The germline V and J ends were trimmed by 0 bases and 4 bases, with 7 bases remaining between them. The CDR3 length is 13 residues. CDR3 protein: CASSYSTGYEQYF. Here the CDR3 DNA reads TGTGCCAGCAGTTACTCTACAGGGTACGAGCAGTACTTC.

This clone was observed a few times. This chain uses TRBV30 with TRBJ2-3, with D possibly matching TRBD2 (5 bases). The CDR3 spans 14 residues. The V and J ends lost 0 bases and 3 bases respectively, with 10 bases between them. CDR1 and CDR2 (germline): GTSNPN, SVGIG (reference sequence). The CDR3 region has the DNA TGTGCCTGGAGTGTATGGCGAGGGACAGATACGCAGTATTTT. This encodes CAWSVWRGTDTQYF.

This clone occurred once. Here the CDR3 DNA reads TGTGCCATCAGTGAGTTCGTTCGTTCAACAGGGGGCGGGTATGGCTACACCTTC. It is translated as CAISEFVRSTGGGYGYTF. This sequence joins TRBV10-3 and TRBJ1-2; TRBD1 agrees at 9 bases. Germline V lookup: CDR1 ENHRY, CDR2 SYGVKD. With 1 base clipped from V and 5 bases from J, the junction kept 14 bases outside the gene matches. This CDR3 is 18 amino acids long.

About this clone: Other DNA variants within this sample encode the same CDR3. The rearrangement uses TRBV29-1 and TRBJ1-1; D is unresolved. Germline V CDR1 and CDR2: SQVTM, ANQGSEA. Trimming removed 7 bases at V and 1 base at J, with 4 bases between. The CDR3 sequence is 10 residues long. The CDR3 nucleotides are TGCAGCGCCCGGAACACTGAAGCTTTCTTT. Translation gives CSARNTEAFF.

The V call is TRBV4-1, the J call TRBJ2-3; D might be TRBD1 or TRBD2, each matching 5 bases. Germline V gives CDR1 MGHRA, CDR2 YSYEKL. This CDR3 contains 13 residues. V dropped 1 base and J dropped 4 bases, with 6 bases sitting between them. CDR3 in DNA: TGCGCCAGCAGCCAAGTGGGGGCAGATACGCAGTATTTT. This translates into CASSQVGADTQYF.

This chain links TRBV7-3 with TRBJ1-5, with no clear D. CDR1 and CDR2 from the germline V gene are SGHTA and FQGTGA. V was clipped by 5 bases and J by 2 bases, with 28 bases between them. The CDR3 is 20 residues long. In nucleotides, the CDR3 is TGTGCCAGCAGCCCCCCCTTCGGCCCCCCAAACGAGGTTGGCAATCAGCCCCAGCATTTT. Translated, it gives CASSPPFGPPNEVGNQPQHF.